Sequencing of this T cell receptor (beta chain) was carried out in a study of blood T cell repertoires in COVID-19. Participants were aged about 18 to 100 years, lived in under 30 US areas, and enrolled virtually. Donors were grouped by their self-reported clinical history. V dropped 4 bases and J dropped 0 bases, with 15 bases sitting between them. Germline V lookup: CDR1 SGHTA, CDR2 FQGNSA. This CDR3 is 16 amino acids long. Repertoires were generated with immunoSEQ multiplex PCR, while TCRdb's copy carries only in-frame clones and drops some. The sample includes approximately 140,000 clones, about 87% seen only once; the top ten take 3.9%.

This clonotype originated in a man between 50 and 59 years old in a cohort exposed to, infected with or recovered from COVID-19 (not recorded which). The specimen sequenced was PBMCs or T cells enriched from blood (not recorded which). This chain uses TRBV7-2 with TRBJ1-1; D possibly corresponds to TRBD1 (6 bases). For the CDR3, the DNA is TGTGCCAGCAGCTACTGGTTCGGACAGTTGAACACTGAAGCTTTCTTT. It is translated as CASSYWFGQLNTEAFF.